This is a list of T cell receptor beta chains from one sample in a study of T cells in Graves' hyperthyroidism and ophthalmopathy. TCRdb reanalysed the multiplex PCR reads using MiXCR and keeps one entry per CDR3 protein. The repertoire has approximately 590,000 distinct CDR3 sequences, about a sixth of them found once; the top ten carry around 7.3%. The sequenced material came from blood. These receptors all come from a woman aged 25 to 39 with Graves' hyperthyroidism. Both conserved end residues are part of each CDR3. The D gene is left open where the match is weak. Clone size appears in some rows only: once, few, many, or a class for an expanded clone.

TRBD1	16	TRBV7-9	once	TRBJ2-3	TGTGCCAGCAGCCCCCCTACGGGGACAGACCCCGGTACGCAGTATTTT	CASSPPTGTDPGTQYF
.	15	TRBV20-1	many	TRBJ1-4	TGCAGTGCTAGACCGGCCCTGGGAACTAATGAAAAACTGTTTTTT	CSARPALGTNEKLFF
.	15	TRBV5-1	many	TRBJ2-3	TGCGCCAGCAGCTTGGGGGTAGGCCCCTCAGATACGCAGTATTTT	CASSLGVGPSDTQYF
.	13	TRBV30	many	TRBJ1-2	TGTGCCTGGGACGGGGGGGGCAACTATGGCTACACCTTC	CAWDGGGNYGYTF
TRBD2	17	TRBV2	.	TRBJ2-3	TGTGCCAGCAGGGTCGGACTAGCGGGAAGGTACACAGATACGCAGTATTTT	CASRVGLAGRYTDTQYF
TRBD2	16	TRBV20-1	.	TRBJ2-7	TGCAGTGCTAGAGACTTCAGCGGGAGGGCCTCCTACGAGCAGTACTTC	CSARDFSGRASYEQYF
TRBD1	15	TRBV6-1	many	TRBJ1-6	TGTGCCAGCAGTGAGCGACAGGGGTATAATTCACCCCTCCACTTT	CASSERQGYNSPLHF
.	16	TRBV20-1	many	TRBJ2-3	TGCAGTGCGCGGGCTGGAAGGCGGACTAACACAGATACGCAGTATTTT	CSARAGRRTNTDTQYF
TRBD2	16	TRBV7-2	many	TRBJ2-1	TGTGCCAGCAGCTTCCTTCGCGGGAGAGACTTAAATGAGCAGTTCTTC	CASSFLRGRDLNEQFF
.	14	TRBV5-1	.	TRBJ2-1	TGCGCCAGCAGCTTAGACGGGACTTGGAATGAGCAGTTCTTC	CASSLDGTWNEQFF
.	15	TRBV11-3	many	TRBJ2-2	TGTGCCAGTTCCCCTTCTCTGCCACCTACCGGGGAGCTGTTTTTT	CASSPSLPPTGELFF